Sequencing of this T cell receptor (beta chain) was carried out in a study of T cells in Graves' hyperthyroidism and ophthalmopathy. The TCR beta CDR3 regions underwent amplification using RNA transcripts as the source. The HTBI set primed first-round TCR CDR3 RT-PCR. TCRdb re-analysed the multiplex PCR reads in MiXCR, keeping a single row per CDR3 protein. The repertoire holds approximately 320,000 distinct CDR3 sequences, with 16% as singletons. V lost 2 bases to trimming and J lost 0 bases, with 7 bases between them. The CDR3 has 14 residues. Germline V gives CDR1 MNHNY, CDR2 SVGAGI (reference sequence). The authors took PBMCs from 8 to 10 ml fresh peripheral blood. This clonotype was counted at least ten times.

The chain recombines TRBV6-6 with TRBJ1-2; unclear D gene. The specimen sequenced was blood. This receptor was obtained from a man in his thirties or forties with Graves' hyperthyroidism. The CDR3 DNA reads as TGTGCCAGCAGTTACGACGGTCCTAACTATGGCTACACCTTC. It codes for CASSYDGPNYGYTF.